This T cell receptor beta chain was documented in a study of cytomegalovirus exposure and HLA in healthy donors (dated by TCRdb to 2017 to 2019). In terms of the full investigation: An earlier analysis of approximately 590 of the donors reported 250 to 300 Gb of sequence data and around 110 million unique TCR beta sequences from approximately 180 million T cells. About 280 gigabases of sequencing data and approximately 85 million unique TCR sequences were included in an early release covering 500 to 750 HLA-typed donors. Of the roughly 400 genotyped donors, 81% fell in the genetic ancestry cluster associated with self-reported Caucasian donors. The study was designed to test whether signatures of past pathogen exposure could be identified by cataloging public T cell receptors. The T cell repertoires of under 700 subjects were profiled by immunosequencing and related to cytomegalovirus serostatus. In addition to the first cohort of roughly 670 subjects, a separate validation cohort of 120 different subjects was used. The study combined high-throughput TCR immunosequencing, statistical association of individual TCRs with disease status, and machine learning to predict cytomegalovirus infection status. In a later analysis, previously published TCR beta repertoires from hundreds of donors were re-analyzed and high-resolution HLA genotyping was added so that TCR occurrence patterns could be studied. Rather than using new phenotypic data, the later analysis identified candidate immune exposures from TCR beta sequences and from how often those sequences occurred across donors. An earlier analysis of several hundred of the donors applied high-throughput TCR beta sequencing to assess whether each TCR beta V gene segment acted as functional or pseudogenic. Donor age, sex, ethnicity and CMV serostatus were collected together with the repertoire data. Genome-wide SNP genotypes for about 65% of the roughly 670 donors were used in a later genetic analysis, which treated that subset as a discovery cohort. All discovery cohort repertoires had been generated on a single sequencing platform. Class I and class II HLA loci were covered by the typing at four-digit resolution. Typing coverage varied by locus: roughly 629-640 donors for A, B, C, DRB1 and DQB1; roughly 510 for DQA1; more than 600 for DPA1; approximately 490 for DPB1. About five DR-DQ haplotypes were handled as single units for association and clustering, since linkage in the cohort was strong. Across around 400 genotyped donors of the cohort, an average of roughly 200,000 unique TCR beta nucleotide sequences per donor were sequenced, and roughly 17% of those sequences were non-productive.

Library construction relied on the immunoSEQ multiplex PCR assay. The multiplex PCR relied on a mix of 60 forward primers for TCR Vbeta segments and 13 reverse primers for TCR Jbeta segments. A multiplex PCR assay on genomic DNA amplified the CDR3 region of rearranged TCR beta genes. The Illumina HiSeq System was used to sequence the amplified TCR beta libraries as 87-base-pair reads. The paper's data handling went like this. Across the roughly 670 repertoires, a later analysis counted 80 million or so unique TCR beta chains, around 11 million of which were shared by at least two donors. To remove PCR and sequencing errors, raw reads were error-corrected and collapsed into unique sequences using a nearest-neighbor algorithm that merged closely related sequences. V, D and J gene segments were assigned by aligning CDR3 sequences to IMGT reference sequences. For a sequence to be retained, at least a six-nucleotide match to both a V gene segment and a J gene segment was required. A rearrangement was called productive if the CDR3 had no stop codons and remained in frame with V and J, and every other rearrangement was called non-productive. Following IMGT convention, CDR3 was defined as the stretch from the second conserved V-encoded cysteine to the conserved J-encoded phenylalanine. Sequences without an unambiguous match to a single V gene segment were excluded from the earlier analysis of approximately 560 of the donors. An earlier analysis of a few hundred of the donors classified V segments as functional when productive rearrangements were above 56.7% and as segregating when the standard deviation between donors was above 5%. To diagnose cytomegalovirus status from the catalog of TCR beta chain sequences, a statistical classification framework was built. In a later analysis, V and J genes were assigned by comparing TCR nucleotide sequences against IMGT/GENE-DB human TR gene sequences. In a later analysis, CDR3 sequences and most-parsimonious VDJ recombination scenarios were assigned using the TCRdist pipeline. In a later analysis, every TCR beta chain was defined by the combination of its CDR3 amino acid sequence and its V-gene family, and reads without a unique V-gene family were dropped. In a later analysis, 450 to 600 highly shared, low-generation-probability nucleotide sequences were removed to address suspected cross-contamination and a sequencing artifact. In a later analysis, a clonal expansion index was calculated for each public chain from normalized within-repertoire ranks of inferred template counts. In a later analysis, generation probabilities were computed using a VDJ recombination model fitted to out-of-frame rearrangements, and the results were checked against IGoR. In a later analysis, hypergeometric tests were used to score TCR-TCR, TCR-HLA and TCR-CMV co-occurrence, with a repertoire-size bias correction applied to TCR pairs. To estimate false discovery rates, a later analysis permuted the HLA or CMV assignments 20 times. A later analysis grouped co-occurring TCRs with DBSCAN, adding TCRdist sequence similarity when clustering within HLA-allele-positive subsets. Repertoires with fewer than 30,000 or more than 120,000 public chains, plus five repertoires with anomalous nucleotide sharing, were excluded from co-occurrence clustering. In its TCRdb copy, this immuneACCESS table keeps in-frame sequences only and misses some clones. Where compared with another copy, unresolved V genes explain less than half of these, and the others have no known cause. For V, J and clone size, that table is used; D and trimming come from the DNA. Here the sample has around 40,000 clones; over 60% occur a single time. The ten most abundant clones make up about 6.5% of the sample.

Comment on this clone: Its target antigen remains unknown. Base qualities were left out, and no much larger clone turns up one base away.

Study-level results and caveats: HLA typing was unavailable for some donors at each locus, so association tests used only the typed subset. Correlated functional status among segregating V segments might be attributable to linkage disequilibrium, but an unknown experimental factor could not be ruled out. In a later analysis, TCR association rates were found to vary across HLA loci, with the most associated TCRs seen for DRB1 alleles and the fewest for HLA-C alleles. A later analysis found that HLA-associated TCR beta chains were more clonally expanded and had lower generation probabilities than equally common non-associated chains. According to a later analysis, parvovirus B19, influenza, CMV and Epstein-Barr virus appeared linked to several top co-occurrence clusters. In this cohort, only TCR beta chains were sequenced, and detectable features were limited by the absence of alpha or paired-chain data. According to a later analysis, most CMV-associated TCR beta chains appeared to be HLA-restricted, and the HLA associations seemed to be driven largely by CMV exposure. A total of roughly 160 TCR beta chains were listed by the study as associated with cytomegalovirus. Presence/absence analyses assumed roughly uniform sequencing depth across donors, an assumption that may not hold. Strong co-occurrence of HLA alleles, especially DR and DQ, made assigning TCR associations to individual alleles difficult. A later genetic analysis reported fewer N-insertions in productive TCRs among donors in an Asian-associated ancestry cluster than the roughly 690-donor mean. Immune exposure information for the cohort was limited to CMV serostatus. Most TCR sequences were seen in very few donors, while some public TCRs were found in many individuals. An association between a missense DCLRE1C variant and V-gene and J-gene trimming of TCR beta chains was found in a later genetic analysis and replicated in an independent cohort. Some IMGT-functional V segments, including TRBV6-2 and TRBV6-3, could not be told apart with the 87-base-pair reads, so those segments were excluded. In a later analysis, 15,000 to 20,000 TCR beta sequences were associated with specific HLA alleles at a false discovery rate of 0.05. In vitro tests confirmed that a few of the cytomegalovirus-associated TCR beta chains recognize cytomegalovirus antigens. A cluster of highly shared sequence variants was judged likely to be a technical artifact of the sequencing pipeline. A further reported finding was that TCR beta sequences accurately predicted the HLA-A and HLA-B alleles for most subjects in the first cohort. The earlier analysis of a few hundred of the donors excluded 15 to 20 rarely observed V segments, including chromosome 9 orphons, because counts were too low. The classifier was reported to diagnose cytomegalovirus status with high specificity and sensitivity in both the original cohort and the validation cohort. The authors suggested that the approach could potentially be extended to other disease states and immunological phenotypes. An earlier analysis of approximately 540 of the donors showed that most TCR beta V segments appeared in productive rearrangements either about 87% or about 30% of the time, which broadly matched IMGT annotations.

The cysteine opens and the phenylalanine closes a CDR3 of 13 amino acids. Only the CDR3 DNA is retained, 39 bases long and in frame from the first base. The junction shows trimming of 2 bases on V and 4 bases on J, plus 3 bases between the germline ends. CDR1 and CDR2, looked up from the germline V gene, are SGHTA and FQGNSA. In total, roughly 670 healthy bone marrow donors made up the cohort. At the time of sampling, all cohort members were nominally healthy, though unrecorded immune exposures were likely present. The donor was CMV seronegative and was included in the group of approximately 350 seronegative cohort members. Every donor gave a peripheral blood sample, and the peripheral blood mononuclear cells from that sample were used for TCR beta sequencing. Genomic DNA was extracted from the blood cell samples with the Qiagen DNeasy Blood Extraction Kit.

Specimen: PBMCs. In this chain, TRBV7-2 is recombined with TRBJ1-6; no D gene call is confident. The source of this sequence is a man aged 25-45 years in good health and CMV-seronegative. The DNA sequence is TGTGCCAGCAGCTTACAGTATAATTCACCCCTCCACTTT. Protein translation: CASSLQYNSPLHF. Outside the CDR3, residues come from the reference TRBV7-2 and TRBJ1-6 proteins, so the full variable domain is: GAGVSQSPSNKVTEKGKDVELRCDPISGHTALYWYRQSLGQGLEFLIYFQGNSAPDKSGLPSDRFSAERTGGSVSTLTIQRTQQEDSAVYLCASSLQYNSPLHFGNGTRLTVT.